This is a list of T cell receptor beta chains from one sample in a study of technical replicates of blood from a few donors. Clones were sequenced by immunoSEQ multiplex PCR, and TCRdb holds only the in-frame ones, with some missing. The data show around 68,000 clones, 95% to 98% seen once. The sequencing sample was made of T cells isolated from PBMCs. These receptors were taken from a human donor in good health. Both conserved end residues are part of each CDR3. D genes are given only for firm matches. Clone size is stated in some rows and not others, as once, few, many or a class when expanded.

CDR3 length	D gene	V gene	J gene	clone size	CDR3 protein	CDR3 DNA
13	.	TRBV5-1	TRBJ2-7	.	CASIGDTHYEQYF	TGCGCCAGCATAGGGGACACCCACTACGAGCAGTACTTC
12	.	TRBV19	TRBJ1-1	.	CASGWANTEAFF	TGTGCGTCGGGATGGGCGAACACTGAAGCTTTCTTT
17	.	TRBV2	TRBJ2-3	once	CASSETQGSVSTDTQYF	TGTGCCAGCAGTGAAACACAGGGTTCGGTTAGCACAGATACGCAGTATTTT
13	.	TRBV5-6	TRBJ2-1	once	CASSLGRSNEQFF	TGTGCCAGCAGCTTGGGACGGAGCAATGAGCAGTTCTTC
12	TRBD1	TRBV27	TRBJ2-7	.	CASGTGSYEQYF	TGTGCCAGCGGGACAGGAAGCTACGAGCAGTACTTC
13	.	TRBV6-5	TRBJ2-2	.	CASSRQFTGELFF	TGTGCCAGCAGCAGACAGTTCACCGGGGAGCTGTTTTTT
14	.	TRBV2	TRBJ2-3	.	CASRREISSDTQYF	TGTGCCAGCAGGAGGGAGATTAGTTCAGATACGCAGTATTTT
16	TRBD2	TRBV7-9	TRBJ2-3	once	CASSYPGLAGTDTQYF	TGTGCCAGCAGCTATCCGGGACTAGCGGGAACAGATACGCAGTATTTT
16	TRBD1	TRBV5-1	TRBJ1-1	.	CASSWGTGAGNTEAFF	TGCGCCAGCAGCTGGGGGACAGGGGCTGGGAACACTGAAGCTTTCTTT
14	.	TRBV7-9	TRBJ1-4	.	CASLRGFTNEKLFF	TGTGCCAGCTTACGAGGTTTCACTAATGAAAAACTGTTTTTT